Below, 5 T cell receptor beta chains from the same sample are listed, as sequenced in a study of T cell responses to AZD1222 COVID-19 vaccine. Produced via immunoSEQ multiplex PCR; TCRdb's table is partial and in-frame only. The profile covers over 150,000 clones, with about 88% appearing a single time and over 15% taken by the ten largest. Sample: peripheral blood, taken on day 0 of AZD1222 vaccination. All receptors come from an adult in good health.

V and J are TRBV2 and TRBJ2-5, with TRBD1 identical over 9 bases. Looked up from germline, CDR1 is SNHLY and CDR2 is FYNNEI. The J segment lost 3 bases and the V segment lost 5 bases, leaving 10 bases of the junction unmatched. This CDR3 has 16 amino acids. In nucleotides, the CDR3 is TGTGCCAGCAGTTCACAGGGGGCTGGCTTGGAAGAGACCCAGTACTTC. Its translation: CASSSQGAGLEETQYF.

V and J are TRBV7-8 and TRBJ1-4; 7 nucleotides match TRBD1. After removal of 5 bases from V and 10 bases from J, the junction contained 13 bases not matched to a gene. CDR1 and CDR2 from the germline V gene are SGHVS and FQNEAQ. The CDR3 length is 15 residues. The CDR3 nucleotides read TGTGCCAGCAGCCCCCGAGACAGGGTCGGTGGAAAACTGTTTTTT. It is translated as CASSPRDRVGGKLFF.

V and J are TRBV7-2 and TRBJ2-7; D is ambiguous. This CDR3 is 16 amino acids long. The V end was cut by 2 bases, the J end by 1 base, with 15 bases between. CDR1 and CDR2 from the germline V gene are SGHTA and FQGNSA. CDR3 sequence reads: CASSLQIGVTSYEQYF. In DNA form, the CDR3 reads TGTGCCAGCAGCTTACAGATTGGGGTAACTTCCTACGAGCAGTACTTC.

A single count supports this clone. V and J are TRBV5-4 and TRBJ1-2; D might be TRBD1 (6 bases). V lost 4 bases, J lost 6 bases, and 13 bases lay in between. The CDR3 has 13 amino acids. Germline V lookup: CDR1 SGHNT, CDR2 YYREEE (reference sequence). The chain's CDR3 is CASSPGGGHGYTF. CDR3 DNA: TGTGCCAGCAGCCCCGGAGGGGGGCATGGCTACACCTTC. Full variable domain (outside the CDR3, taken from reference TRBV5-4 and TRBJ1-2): ETGVTQSPTHLIKTRGQQVTLRCSSQSGHNTVSWYQQALGQGPQFIFQYYREEENGRGNFPPRFSGLQFPNYSSELNVNALELDDSALYLCASSPGGGHGYTFGSGTRLTVV.

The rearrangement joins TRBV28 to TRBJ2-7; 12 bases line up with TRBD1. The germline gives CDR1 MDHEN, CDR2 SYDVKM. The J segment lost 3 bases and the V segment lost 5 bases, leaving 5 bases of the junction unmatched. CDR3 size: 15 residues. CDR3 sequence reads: CASSLGTGGHYEQYF. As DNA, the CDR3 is TGTGCCAGCAGTCTAGGGACAGGGGGCCACTACGAGCAGTACTTC. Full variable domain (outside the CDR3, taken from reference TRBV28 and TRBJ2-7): DVKVTQSSRYLVKRTGEKVFLECVQDMDHENMFWYRQDPGLGLRLIYFSYDVKMKEKGDIPEGYSVSREKKERFSLILESASTNQTSMYLCASSLGTGGHYEQYFGPGTRLTVT.